The rows below give T cell receptor beta chains drawn from one sample of a study of cytomegalovirus exposure and HLA in healthy donors. Sequencing used immunoSEQ multiplex PCR; TCRdb keeps in-frame clones, though not all of them. The repertoire includes under 150,000 clones, 74% of them detected once, and around 4.3% sits in the top ten. What was sequenced was PBMCs. These receptor sequences come from a woman in her forties in good health and CMV-seropositive. CDR3s include the opening cysteine and the closing phenylalanine or tryptophan. Each record gives: D gene, V gene, clone size, J gene, CDR3 DNA, CDR3 protein. The D gene is left open where the match is weak. The listing skips clone size in some rows; elsewhere it reads once, few, many or a size class.

>NA|TRBV6-5|NA|TRBJ2-1
TGTGCCAGCAGTTACAGGGGCGGTGGCTCCTACAATGAGCAGTTCTTC
CASSYRGGGSYNEQFF
>TRBD1|TRBV7-9|NA|TRBJ1-5
TGTGCCAGCAGCTCACAGGGGAATCAGCCCCAGCATTTT
CASSSQGNQPQHF
>TRBD2|TRBV19|NA|TRBJ2-7
TGTGCCAGTAGTATTGGGACTAGATCGTTTCTTGACTCCTACGAGCAGTACTTC
CASSIGTRSFLDSYEQYF
>TRBD2|TRBV18|NA|TRBJ2-5
TGTGCCAGCTCACCGACCAGCGGGAGCGTAGAGACCCAGTACTTC
CASSPTSGSVETQYF
>TRBD2|TRBV5-1|NA|TRBJ2-3
TGCGCCAGCAGCTTGGGGCTAGCGGGGGCCCGCACAGATACGCAGTATTTT
CASSLGLAGARTDTQYF
>NA|TRBV7-2|NA|TRBJ2-1
TGTGCCAGCAGCTCGAAGACTAGAACCCTAGGCAATGAGCAGTTCTTC
CASSSKTRTLGNEQFF
>NA|TRBV9|NA|TRBJ1-4
TGTGCCAGCAGCGTAGCTGTATTTGCAACTAATGAAAAACTGTTTTTT
CASSVAVFATNEKLFF
>TRBD2|TRBV5-1|few|TRBJ2-1
TGCGCCAGCAGCTTGGACGGGGGGTTTTTCAATGAGCAGTTCTTC
CASSLDGGFFNEQFF
>NA|TRBV6-4|NA|TRBJ2-3
TGTGCCAGCAGTAGGGGGGGAGAAGATACGCAGTATTTT
CASSRGGEDTQYF
>NA|TRBV6-6|NA|TRBJ2-7
TGTGCCAGCAAGGAACACAGCTCCTACGAGCAGTACTTC
CASKEHSSYEQYF
>NA|TRBV6-6|NA|TRBJ1-6
TGTGCCAGCAGCGTACAGTCGACCTCCTATAATTCACCCCTCCACTTT
CASSVQSTSYNSPLHF
>TRBD1|TRBV19|NA|TRBJ2-2
TGTGCCAGTACCCCTCGGGGACAGGGTAACACCGGGGAGCTGTTTTTT
CASTPRGQGNTGELFF
>NA|TRBV4-3|few|TRBJ2-3
TGCGCCAGCAGCCAACAGTACACAGATACGCAGTATTTT
CASSQQYTDTQYF
>NA|TRBV29-1|NA|TRBJ1-2
TGCAGCGCCGGAGGAGGGGACTATGGCTACACCTTC
CSAGGGDYGYTF
>TRBD1|TRBV7-8|NA|TRBJ1-1
TGTGCCAGCAGCACCCCCGGGACAGGGGGAACTGAAGCTTTCTTT
CASSTPGTGGTEAFF
>TRBD2|TRBV11-3|NA|TRBJ2-1
TGTGCCAGCAGCTTAGGTCTCATCACTAGCGGGGGGGAAGGCAATGAGCAGTTCTTC
CASSLGLITSGGEGNEQFF